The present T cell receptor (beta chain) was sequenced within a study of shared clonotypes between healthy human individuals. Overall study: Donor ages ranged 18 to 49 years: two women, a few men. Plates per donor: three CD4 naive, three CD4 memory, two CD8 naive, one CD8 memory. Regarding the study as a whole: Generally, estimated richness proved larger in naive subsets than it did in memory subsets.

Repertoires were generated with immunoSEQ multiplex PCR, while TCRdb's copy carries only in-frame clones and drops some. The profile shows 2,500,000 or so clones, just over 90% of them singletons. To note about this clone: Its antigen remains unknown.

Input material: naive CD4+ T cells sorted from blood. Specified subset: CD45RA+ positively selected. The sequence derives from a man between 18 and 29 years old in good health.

Here the CDR3 DNA reads TGCGCCAGCAGCTTGAACGAGGGAGGGTTGAAGACCAAAAACATTCAGTACTTC. This gives the protein CASSLNEGGLKTKNIQYF. The chain combines TRBV5-1 with TRBJ2-4; 7 nucleotides match TRBD2. The CDR3 sequence is 18 residues long. Germline CDR1 reads SGHRS; CDR2 reads YFSETQ. Losses at the gene ends were 1 base for V and 2 bases for J; bases not matched to a gene: 12.